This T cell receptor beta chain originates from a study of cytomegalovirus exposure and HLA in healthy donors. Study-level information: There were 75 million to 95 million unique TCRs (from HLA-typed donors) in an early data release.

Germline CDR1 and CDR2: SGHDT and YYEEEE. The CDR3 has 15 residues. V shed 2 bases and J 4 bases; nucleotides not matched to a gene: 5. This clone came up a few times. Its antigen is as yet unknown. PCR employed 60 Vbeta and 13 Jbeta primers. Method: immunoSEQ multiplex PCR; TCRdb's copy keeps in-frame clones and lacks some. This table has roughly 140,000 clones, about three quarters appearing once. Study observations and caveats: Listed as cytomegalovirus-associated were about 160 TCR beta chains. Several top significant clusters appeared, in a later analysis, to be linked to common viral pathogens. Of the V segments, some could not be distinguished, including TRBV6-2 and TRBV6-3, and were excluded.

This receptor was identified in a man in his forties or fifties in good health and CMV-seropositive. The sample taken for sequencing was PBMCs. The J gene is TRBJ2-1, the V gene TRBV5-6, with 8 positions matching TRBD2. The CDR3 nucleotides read TGTGCCAGCAGCTTCACTAGCGGTTTATACAATGAGCAGTTCTTC. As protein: CASSFTSGLYNEQFF.